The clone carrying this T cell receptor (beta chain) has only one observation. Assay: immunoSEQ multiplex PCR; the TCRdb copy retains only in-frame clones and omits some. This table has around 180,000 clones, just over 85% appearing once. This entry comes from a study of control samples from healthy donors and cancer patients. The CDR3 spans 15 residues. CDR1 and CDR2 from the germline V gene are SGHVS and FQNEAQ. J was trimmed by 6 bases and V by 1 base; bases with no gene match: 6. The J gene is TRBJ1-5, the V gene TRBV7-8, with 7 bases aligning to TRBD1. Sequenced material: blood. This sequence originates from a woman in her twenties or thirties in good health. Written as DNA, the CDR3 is TGTGCCAGCAGCTTAGTGGCGACAGGGACTCAGCCCCAGCATTTT. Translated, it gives CASSLVATGTQPQHF.